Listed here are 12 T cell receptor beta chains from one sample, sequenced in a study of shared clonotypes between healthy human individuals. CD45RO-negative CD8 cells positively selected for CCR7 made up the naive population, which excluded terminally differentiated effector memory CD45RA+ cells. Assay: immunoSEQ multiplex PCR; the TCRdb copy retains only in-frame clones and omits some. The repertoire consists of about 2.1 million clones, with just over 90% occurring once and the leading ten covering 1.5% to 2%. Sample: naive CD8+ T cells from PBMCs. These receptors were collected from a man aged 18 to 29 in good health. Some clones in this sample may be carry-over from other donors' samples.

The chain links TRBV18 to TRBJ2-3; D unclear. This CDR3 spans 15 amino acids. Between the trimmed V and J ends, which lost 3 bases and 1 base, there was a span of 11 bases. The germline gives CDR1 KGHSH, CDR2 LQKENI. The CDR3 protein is CASSPPGLGTDTQYF. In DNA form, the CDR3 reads TGTGCCAGCTCACCGCCGGGCCTGGGCACAGATACGCAGTATTTT.

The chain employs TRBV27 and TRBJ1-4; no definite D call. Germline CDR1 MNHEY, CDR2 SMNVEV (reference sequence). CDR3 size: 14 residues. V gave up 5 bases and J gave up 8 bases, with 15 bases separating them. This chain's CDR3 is CASSLREGYEKLFF. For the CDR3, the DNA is TGTGCCAGCAGTCTACGTGAGGGTTACGAAAAACTGTTTTTT.

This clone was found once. CDR3 nucleotides: TGTGCCAGCAGTTTACCTCGTAGGGAGGGTCCCGAGCAGTACTTC. It encodes CASSLPRREGPEQYF. The chain is built from TRBV28 and TRBJ2-7, with TRBD2 matching over 7 bases. Trimming took 2 bases from V and 6 from J; bases not matched to a gene: 10. The germline V gene encodes CDR1 MDHEN and CDR2 SYDVKM. This CDR3 has 15 amino acids. The entire variable domain, with the rest obtained from reference TRBV28 and TRBJ2-7, is as follows: DVKVTQSSRYLVKRTGEKVFLECVQDMDHENMFWYRQDPGLGLRLIYFSYDVKMKEKGDIPEGYSVSREKKERFSLILESASTNQTSMYLCASSLPRREGPEQYFGPGTRLTVT.

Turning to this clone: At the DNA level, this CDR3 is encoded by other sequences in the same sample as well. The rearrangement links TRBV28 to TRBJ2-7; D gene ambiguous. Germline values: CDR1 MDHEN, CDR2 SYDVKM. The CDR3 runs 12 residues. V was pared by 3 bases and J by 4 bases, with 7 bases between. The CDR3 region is CASSFGSYEQYF. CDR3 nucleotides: TGTGCCAGCAGTTTTGGGTCGTACGAGCAGTACTTC.

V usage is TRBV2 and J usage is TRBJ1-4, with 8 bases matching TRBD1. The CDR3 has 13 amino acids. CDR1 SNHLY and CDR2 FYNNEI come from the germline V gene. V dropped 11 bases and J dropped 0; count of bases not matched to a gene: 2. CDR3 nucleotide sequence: TGTGCCTCCAGGGGGCCAACTAATGAAAAACTGTTTTTT. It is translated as CASRGPTNEKLFF.

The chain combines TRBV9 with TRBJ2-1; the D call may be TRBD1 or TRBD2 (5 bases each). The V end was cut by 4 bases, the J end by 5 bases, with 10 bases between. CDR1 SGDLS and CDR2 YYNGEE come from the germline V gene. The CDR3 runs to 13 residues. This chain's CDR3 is CASSSQGHNEQFF. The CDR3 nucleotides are TGTGCCAGCAGCTCCCAGGGACACAATGAGCAGTTCTTC.

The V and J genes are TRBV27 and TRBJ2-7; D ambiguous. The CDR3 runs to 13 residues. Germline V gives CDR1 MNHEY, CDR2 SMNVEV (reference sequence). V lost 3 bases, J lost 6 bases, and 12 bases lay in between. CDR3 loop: CASSLFVGVEQYF. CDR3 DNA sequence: TGTGCCAGCAGTTTGTTTGTTGGGGTCGAGCAGTACTTC.

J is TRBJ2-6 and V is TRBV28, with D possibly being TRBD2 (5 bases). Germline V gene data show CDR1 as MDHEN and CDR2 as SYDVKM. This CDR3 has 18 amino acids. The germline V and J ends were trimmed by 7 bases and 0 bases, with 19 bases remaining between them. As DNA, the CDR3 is TGTGCCAGCACCCCCCGCGGGTTATCTAGCTCTGGGGCCAACGTCCTGACTTTC. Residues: CASTPRGLSSSGANVLTF. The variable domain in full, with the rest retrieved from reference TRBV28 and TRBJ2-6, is DVKVTQSSRYLVKRTGEKVFLECVQDMDHENMFWYRQDPGLGLRLIYFSYDVKMKEKGDIPEGYSVSREKKERFSLILESASTNQTSMYLCASTPRGLSSSGANVLTFGAGSRLTVL.

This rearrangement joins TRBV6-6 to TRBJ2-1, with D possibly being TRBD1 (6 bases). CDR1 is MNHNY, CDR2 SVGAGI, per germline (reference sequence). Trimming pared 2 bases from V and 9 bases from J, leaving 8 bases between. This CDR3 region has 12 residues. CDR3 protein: CASSYATGEQFF. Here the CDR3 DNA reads TGTGCCAGCAGTTACGCGACAGGTGAGCAGTTCTTC.

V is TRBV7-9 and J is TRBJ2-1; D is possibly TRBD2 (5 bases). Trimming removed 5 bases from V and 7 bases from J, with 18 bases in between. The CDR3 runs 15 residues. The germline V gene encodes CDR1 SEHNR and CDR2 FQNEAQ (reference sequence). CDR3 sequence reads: CASSPRVRGRNEQFF. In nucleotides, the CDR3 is TGTGCCAGCAGCCCACGTGTTAGAGGGCGAAATGAGCAGTTCTTC.

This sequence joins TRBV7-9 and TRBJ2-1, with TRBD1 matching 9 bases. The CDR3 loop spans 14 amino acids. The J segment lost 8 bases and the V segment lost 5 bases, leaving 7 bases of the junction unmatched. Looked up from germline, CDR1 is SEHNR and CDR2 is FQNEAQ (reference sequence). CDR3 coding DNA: TGTGCCAGCAGCCTCCCGGACAGGGGAGATGAGCAGTTCTTC. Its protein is CASSLPDRGDEQFF.

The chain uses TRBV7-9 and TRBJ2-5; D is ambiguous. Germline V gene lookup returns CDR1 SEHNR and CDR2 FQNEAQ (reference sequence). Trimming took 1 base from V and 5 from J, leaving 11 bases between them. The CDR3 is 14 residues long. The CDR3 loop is CASSLVSLVETQYF. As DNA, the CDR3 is TGTGCCAGCAGCTTAGTGTCGTTGGTGGAGACCCAGTACTTC.